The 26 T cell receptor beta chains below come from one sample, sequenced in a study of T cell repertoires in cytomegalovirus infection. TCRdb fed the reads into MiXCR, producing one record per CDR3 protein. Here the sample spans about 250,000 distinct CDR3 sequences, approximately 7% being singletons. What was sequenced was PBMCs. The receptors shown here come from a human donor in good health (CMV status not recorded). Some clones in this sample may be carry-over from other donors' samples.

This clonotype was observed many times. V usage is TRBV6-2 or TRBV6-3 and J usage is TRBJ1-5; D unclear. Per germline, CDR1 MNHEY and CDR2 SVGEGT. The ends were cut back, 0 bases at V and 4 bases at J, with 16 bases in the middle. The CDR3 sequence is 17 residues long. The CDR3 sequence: CASSYSAGLGKNQPQHF. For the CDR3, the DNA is TGTGCCAGCAGTTACTCGGCAGGACTGGGAAAAAATCAGCCCCAGCATTTT.

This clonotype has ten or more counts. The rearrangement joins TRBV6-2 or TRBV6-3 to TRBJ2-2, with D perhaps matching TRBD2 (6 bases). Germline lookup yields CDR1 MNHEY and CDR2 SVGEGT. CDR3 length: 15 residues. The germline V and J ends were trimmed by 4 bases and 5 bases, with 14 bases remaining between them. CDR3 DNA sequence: TGTGCCAGCAGTTTCCAAATCGGGAGTACCGGGGAGCTGTTTTTT. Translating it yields CASSFQIGSTGELFF.

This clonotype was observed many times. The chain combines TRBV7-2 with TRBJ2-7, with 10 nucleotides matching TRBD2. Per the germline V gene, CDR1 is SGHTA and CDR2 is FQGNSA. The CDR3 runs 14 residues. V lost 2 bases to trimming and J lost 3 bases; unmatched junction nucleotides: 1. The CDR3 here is CASSLTSGDYEQYF. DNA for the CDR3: TGTGCCAGCAGCTTAACTAGCGGGGACTACGAGCAGTACTTC.

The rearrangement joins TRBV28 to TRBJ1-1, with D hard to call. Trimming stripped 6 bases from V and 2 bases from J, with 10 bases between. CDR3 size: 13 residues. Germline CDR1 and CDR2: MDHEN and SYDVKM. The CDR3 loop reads CASSPSPNTEAFF. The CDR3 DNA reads TGTGCCAGCAGCCCATCACCCAACACTGAAGCTTTCTTT.

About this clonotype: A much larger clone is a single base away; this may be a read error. CDR3 sequence (DNA): TGCGCCAGCAGCCAAGTGACAGGGCTAACCAAAAACATTCAGTACTTC. Translating gives CASSQVTGLTKNIQYF. The V and J genes are TRBV4-3 and TRBJ2-4; 7 bases agree with TRBD1. Germline CDR1 is LGHNA and CDR2 is YSLEER. The length of the CDR3 is 16 residues. V shed 1 base and J 2 bases; nucleotides not matched to a gene: 5.

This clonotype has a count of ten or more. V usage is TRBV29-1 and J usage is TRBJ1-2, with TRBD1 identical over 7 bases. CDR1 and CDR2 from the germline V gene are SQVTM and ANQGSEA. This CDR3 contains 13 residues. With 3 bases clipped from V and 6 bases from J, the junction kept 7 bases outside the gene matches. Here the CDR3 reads CSVDNTGVDGYTF. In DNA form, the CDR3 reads TGCAGCGTTGACAACACAGGGGTAGATGGCTACACCTTC. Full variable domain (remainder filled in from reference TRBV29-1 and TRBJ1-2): SAVISQKPSRDICQRGTSLTIQCQVDSQVTMMFWYRQQPGQSLTLIATANQGSEATYESGFVIDKFPISRPNLTFSTLTVSNMSPEDSSIYLCSVDNTGVDGYTFGSGTRLTVV.

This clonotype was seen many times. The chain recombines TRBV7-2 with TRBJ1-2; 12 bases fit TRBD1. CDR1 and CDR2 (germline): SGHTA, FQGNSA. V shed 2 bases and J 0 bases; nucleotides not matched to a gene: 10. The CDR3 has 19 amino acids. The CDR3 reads CASSLRVGDRGLANYGYTF. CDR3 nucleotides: TGTGCCAGCAGCTTAAGGGTGGGGGACAGGGGGCTTGCTAACTATGGCTACACCTTC.

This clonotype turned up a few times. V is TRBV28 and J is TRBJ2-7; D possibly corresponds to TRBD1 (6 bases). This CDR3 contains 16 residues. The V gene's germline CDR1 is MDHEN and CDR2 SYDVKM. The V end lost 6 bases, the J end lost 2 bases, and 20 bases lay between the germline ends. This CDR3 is CASSPPVGTPPYEQYF. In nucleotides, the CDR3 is TGTGCCAGCAGCCCTCCGGTTGGGACACCGCCCTACGAGCAGTACTTC. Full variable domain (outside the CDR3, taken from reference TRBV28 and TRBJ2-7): DVKVTQSSRYLVKRTGEKVFLECVQDMDHENMFWYRQDPGLGLRLIYFSYDVKMKEKGDIPEGYSVSREKKERFSLILESASTNQTSMYLCASSPPVGTPPYEQYFGPGTRLTVT.

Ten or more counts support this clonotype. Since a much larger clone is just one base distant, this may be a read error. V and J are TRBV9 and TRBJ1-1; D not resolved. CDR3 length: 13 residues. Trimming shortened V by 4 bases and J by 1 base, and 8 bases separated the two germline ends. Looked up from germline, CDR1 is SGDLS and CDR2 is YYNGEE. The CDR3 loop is CASSTAGNTEAFF. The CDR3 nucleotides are TGTGCCAGCAGCACCGCAGGGAACACTGAAGCTTTCTTT.

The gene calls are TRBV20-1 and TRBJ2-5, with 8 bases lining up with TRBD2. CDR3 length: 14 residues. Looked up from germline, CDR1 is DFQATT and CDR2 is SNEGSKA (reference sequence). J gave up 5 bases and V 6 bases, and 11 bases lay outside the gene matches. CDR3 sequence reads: CSAPLAGGRETQYF. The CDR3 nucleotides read TGCAGTGCCCCACTTGCGGGGGGTCGGGAGACCCAGTACTTC.

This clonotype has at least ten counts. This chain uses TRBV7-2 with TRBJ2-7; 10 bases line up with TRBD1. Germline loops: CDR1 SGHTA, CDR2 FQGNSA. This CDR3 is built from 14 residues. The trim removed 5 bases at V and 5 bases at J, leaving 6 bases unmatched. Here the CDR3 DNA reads TGTGCCAGCAGCCCAGACAGGGGGCGCGACGAGCAGTACTTC. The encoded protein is CASSPDRGRDEQYF.

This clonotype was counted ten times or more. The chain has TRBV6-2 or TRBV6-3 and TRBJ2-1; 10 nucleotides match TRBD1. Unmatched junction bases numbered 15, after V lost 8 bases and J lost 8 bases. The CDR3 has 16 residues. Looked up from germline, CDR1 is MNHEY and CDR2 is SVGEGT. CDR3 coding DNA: TGTGCCAGCGCCCCCCGACAGGGGGCGCAGGGTGATGAGCAGTTCTTC. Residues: CASAPRQGAQGDEQFF.

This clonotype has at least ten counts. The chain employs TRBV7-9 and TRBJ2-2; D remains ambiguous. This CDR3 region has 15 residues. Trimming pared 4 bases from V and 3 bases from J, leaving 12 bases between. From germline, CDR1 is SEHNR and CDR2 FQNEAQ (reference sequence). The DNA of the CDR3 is TGTGCCAGCAGCTCCCTACACGGAGACACCGGGGAGCTGTTTTTT. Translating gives CASSSLHGDTGELFF.

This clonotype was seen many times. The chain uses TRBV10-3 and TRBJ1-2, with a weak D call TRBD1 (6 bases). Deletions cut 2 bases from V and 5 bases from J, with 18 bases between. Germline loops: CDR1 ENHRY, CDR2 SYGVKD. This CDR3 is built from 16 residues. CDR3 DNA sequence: TGTGCCATCAGTGAGACAGGGTTCGAATCACAATATGGCTACACCTTC. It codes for CAISETGFESQYGYTF.

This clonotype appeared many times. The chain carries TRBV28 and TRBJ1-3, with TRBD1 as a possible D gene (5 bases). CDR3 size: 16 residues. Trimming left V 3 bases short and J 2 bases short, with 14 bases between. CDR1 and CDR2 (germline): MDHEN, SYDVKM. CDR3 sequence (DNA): TGTGCCAGCAGTTTTTATCGATGGGGGGCTGGAAACACCATATATTTT. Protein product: CASSFYRWGAGNTIYF.

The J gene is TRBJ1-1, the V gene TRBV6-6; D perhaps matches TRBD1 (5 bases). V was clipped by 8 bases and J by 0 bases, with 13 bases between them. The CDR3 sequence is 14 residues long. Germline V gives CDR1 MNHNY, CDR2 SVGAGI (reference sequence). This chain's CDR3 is CASELGVMNTEAFF. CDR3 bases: TGTGCCAGCGAGTTGGGGGTAATGAACACTGAAGCTTTCTTT.

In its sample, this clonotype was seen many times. The CDR3 DNA sequence: TGTGCCAGCAGCCAGGACCGGGACCAACCCACAGATACGCAGTATTTT. It is translated as CASSQDRDQPTDTQYF. The genes are TRBV4-2 and TRBJ2-3; D may match TRBD1 or TRBD2 (5 bases each). Germline V lookup: CDR1 LGHNA, CDR2 YNFKEQ. This CDR3 region has 16 residues. The germline V and J ends were trimmed by 3 bases and 2 bases, with 15 bases remaining between them.

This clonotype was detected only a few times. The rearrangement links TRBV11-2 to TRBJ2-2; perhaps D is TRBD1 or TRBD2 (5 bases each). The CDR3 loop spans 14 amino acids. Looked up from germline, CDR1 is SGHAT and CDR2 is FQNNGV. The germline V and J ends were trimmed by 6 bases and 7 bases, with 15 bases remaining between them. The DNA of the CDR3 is TGTGCCAGCAGACCCGCCGGGGACGGCGGGGAGCTGTTTTTT. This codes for CASRPAGDGGELFF.

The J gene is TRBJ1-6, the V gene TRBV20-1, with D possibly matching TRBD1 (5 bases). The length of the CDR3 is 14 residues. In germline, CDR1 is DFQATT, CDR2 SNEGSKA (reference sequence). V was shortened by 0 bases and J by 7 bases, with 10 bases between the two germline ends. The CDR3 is CSAREAQENSPLHF. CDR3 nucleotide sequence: TGCAGTGCTAGAGAGGCACAGGAAAATTCACCCCTCCACTTT.

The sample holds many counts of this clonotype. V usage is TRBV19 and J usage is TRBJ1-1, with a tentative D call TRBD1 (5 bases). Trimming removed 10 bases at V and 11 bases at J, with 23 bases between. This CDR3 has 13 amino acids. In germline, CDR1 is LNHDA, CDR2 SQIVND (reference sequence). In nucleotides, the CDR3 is TGTGCCACCCGCTCCGGGACCGGTGGTGTGGCTTTCTTT. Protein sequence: CATRSGTGGVAFF.

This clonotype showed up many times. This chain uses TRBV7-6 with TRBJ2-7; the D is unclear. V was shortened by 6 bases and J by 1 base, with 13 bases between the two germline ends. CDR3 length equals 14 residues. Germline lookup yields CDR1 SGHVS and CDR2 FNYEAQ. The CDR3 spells CASSLDGTSYEQYF. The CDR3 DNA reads TGTGCCAGCAGTTTGGACGGCACATCCTACGAGCAGTACTTC. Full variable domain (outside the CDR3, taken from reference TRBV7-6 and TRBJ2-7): GAGVSQSPRYKVTKRGQDVALRCDPISGHVSLYWYRQALGQGPEFLTYFNYEAQQDKSGLPNDRFSAERPEGSISTLTIQRTEQRDSAMYRCASSLDGTSYEQYFGPGTRLTVT.

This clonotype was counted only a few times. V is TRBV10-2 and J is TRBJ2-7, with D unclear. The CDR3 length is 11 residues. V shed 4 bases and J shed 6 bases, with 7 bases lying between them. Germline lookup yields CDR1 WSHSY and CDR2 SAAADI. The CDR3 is CASSVMGEQYF. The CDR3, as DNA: TGCGCCAGCAGTGTAATGGGCGAGCAGTACTTC.

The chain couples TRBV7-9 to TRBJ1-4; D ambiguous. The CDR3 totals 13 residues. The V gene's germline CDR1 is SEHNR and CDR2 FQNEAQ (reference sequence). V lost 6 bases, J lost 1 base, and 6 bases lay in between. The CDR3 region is CASRKGTNEKLFF. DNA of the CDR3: TGTGCCAGCAGAAAGGGAACTAATGAAAAACTGTTTTTT.

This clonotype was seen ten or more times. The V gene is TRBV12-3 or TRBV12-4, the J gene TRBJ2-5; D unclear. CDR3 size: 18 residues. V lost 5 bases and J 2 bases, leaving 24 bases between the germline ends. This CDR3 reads CASSPRRTGPRSQETQYF. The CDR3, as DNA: TGTGCCAGCAGTCCACGACGGACCGGACCGCGTTCACAAGAGACCCAGTACTTC.

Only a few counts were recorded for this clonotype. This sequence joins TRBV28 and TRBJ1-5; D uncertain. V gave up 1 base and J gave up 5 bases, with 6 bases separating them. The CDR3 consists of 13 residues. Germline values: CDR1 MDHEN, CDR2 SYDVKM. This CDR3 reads CASSLYGDQPQHF. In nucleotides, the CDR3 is TGTGCCAGCAGTTTATACGGAGATCAGCCCCAGCATTTT. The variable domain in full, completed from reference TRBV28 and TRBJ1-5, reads DVKVTQSSRYLVKRTGEKVFLECVQDMDHENMFWYRQDPGLGLRLIYFSYDVKMKEKGDIPEGYSVSREKKERFSLILESASTNQTSMYLCASSLYGDQPQHFGDGTRLSIL.

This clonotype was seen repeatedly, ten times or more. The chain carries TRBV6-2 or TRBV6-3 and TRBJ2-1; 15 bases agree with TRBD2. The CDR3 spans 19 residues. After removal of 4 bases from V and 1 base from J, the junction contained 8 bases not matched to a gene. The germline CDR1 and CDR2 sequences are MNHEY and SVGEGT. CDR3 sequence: CASSSAGLAGGYSYNEQFF. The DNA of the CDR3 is TGTGCCAGCAGTTCCGCGGGACTAGCGGGGGGTTATTCCTACAATGAGCAGTTCTTC.